The following is a T cell receptor (beta chain) sequence with its context. Antigen unknown. The data are from a study of graft-versus-host responses after intestinal transplantation. Study-level information: Recipients got multivisceral, liver-intestinal, or isolated intestinal transplants. Uniformly, recipients were administered anti-thymocyte globulin induction with subsequent tacrolimus and steroids for roughly three years. General observations from the study: Ileal or blood samples showed some GvH clones first, and such clones were also found in recipient marrow. Levels of circulating GvH clones at their peak were associated with early post-transplant HvG declines.

V lost 1 base, J lost 5 bases, and 15 bases lay in between. The CDR3 consists of 15 residues. Germline lookup yields CDR1 SGHVS and CDR2 FNYEAQ. Assay: immunoSEQ multiplex PCR; the TCRdb copy retains only in-frame clones and omits some. Altogether 15,000 to 20,000 clones are present, roughly 80% being singletons, with the ten largest covering roughly 18%. Intraepithelial and lamina propria lymphocytes were released after the graft tissue was processed. The J gene is TRBJ2-7, the V gene TRBV7-6; D is perhaps TRBD1 (6 bases). Specimen: ileum tissue, collected around 96 days after intestinal transplant. This clonotype was obtained from a human patient who received an intestinal transplant, so some T cells may come from the graft donor. This CDR3 reads CASSLVAGVINEQYF. In DNA, the CDR3 is TGTGCCAGCAGCTTAGTGGCAGGGGTGATCAACGAGCAGTACTTC.